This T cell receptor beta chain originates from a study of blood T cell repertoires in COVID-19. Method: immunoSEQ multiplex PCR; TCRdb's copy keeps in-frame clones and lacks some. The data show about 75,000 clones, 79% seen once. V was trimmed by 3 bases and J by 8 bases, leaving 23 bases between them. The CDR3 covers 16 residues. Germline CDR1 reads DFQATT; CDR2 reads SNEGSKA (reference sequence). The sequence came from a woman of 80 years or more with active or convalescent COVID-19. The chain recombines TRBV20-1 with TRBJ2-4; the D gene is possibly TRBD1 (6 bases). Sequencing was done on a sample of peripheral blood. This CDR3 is CSASRPPDRSPDIQYF. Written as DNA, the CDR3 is TGCAGTGCTAGTAGGCCTCCTGACAGGTCCCCGGACATTCAGTACTTC.